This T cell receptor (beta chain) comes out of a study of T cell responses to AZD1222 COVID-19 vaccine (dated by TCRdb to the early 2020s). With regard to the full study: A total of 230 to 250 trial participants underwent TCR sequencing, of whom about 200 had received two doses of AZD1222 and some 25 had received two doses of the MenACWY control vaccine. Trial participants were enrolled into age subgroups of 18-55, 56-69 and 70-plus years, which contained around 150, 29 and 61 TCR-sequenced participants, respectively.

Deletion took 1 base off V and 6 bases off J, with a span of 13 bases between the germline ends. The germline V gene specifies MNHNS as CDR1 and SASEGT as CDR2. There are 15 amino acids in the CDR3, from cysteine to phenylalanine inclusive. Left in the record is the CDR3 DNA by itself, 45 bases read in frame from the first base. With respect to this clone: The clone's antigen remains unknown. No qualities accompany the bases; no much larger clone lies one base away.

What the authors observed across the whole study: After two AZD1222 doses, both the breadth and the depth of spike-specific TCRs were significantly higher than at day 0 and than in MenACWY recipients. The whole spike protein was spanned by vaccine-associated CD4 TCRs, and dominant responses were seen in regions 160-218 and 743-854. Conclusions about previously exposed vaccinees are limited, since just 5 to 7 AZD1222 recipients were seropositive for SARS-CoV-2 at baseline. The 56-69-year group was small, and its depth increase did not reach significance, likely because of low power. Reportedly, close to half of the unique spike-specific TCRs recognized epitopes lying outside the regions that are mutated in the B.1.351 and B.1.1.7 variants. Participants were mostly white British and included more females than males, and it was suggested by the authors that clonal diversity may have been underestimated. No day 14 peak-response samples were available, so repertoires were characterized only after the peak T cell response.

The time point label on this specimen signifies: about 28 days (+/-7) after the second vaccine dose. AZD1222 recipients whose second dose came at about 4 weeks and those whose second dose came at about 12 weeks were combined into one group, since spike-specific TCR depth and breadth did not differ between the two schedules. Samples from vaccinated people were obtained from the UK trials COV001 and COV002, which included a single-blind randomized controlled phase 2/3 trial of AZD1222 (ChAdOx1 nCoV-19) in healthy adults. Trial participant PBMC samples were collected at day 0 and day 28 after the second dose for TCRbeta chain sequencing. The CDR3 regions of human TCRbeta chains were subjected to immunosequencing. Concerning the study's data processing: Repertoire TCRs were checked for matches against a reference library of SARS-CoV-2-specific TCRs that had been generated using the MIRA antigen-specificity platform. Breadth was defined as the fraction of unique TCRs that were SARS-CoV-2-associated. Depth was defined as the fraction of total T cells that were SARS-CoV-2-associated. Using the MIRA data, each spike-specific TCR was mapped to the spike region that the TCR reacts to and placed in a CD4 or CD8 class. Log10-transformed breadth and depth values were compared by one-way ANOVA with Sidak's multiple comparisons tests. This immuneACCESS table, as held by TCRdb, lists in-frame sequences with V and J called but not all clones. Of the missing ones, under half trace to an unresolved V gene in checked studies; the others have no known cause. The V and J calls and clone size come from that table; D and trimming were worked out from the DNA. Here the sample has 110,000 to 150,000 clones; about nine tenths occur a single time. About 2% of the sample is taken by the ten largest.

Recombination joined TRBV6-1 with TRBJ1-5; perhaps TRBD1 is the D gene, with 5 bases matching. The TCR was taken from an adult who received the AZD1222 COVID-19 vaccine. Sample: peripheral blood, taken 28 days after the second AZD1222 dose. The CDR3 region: CASSEVWQGGQPQHF. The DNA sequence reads TGTGCCAGCAGTGAAGTTTGGCAGGGCGGTCAGCCCCAGCATTTT.